The 30 T cell receptor beta chains listed next were all sequenced from one sample in a study of shared clonotypes between healthy human individuals. Assay: immunoSEQ multiplex PCR; the TCRdb copy retains only in-frame clones and omits some. The sample carries some 1.5 million clones, 95% to 99% recorded once. Sequenced: naive CD4+ T cells sorted from blood. Described subset: CD45RA+ positively selected. The receptor set was obtained from a man aged 30 to 39 in good health.

The chain employs TRBV20-1 and TRBJ2-1; D gene uncertain. V shed 6 bases and J shed 15 bases, with 9 bases lying between them. The CDR3 has 8 residues. The V gene's germline CDR1 is DFQATT and CDR2 SNEGSKA (reference sequence). CDR3 sequence: CSAPGRFF. CDR3 sequence (DNA): TGCAGTGCCCCCGGGCGGTTCTTC.

The genes are TRBV28 and TRBJ1-2; D is perhaps TRBD1 (5 bases). CDR3 length: 12 amino acids. V lost 7 bases and J lost 7, with 13 bases in between. Germline V gene data show CDR1 as MDHEN and CDR2 as SYDVKM. For the CDR3, the DNA is TGTGCCAGCAACCGCGGGGCGGGTGGCTACACCTTC. Translating gives CASNRGAGGYTF.

The chain employs TRBV29-1 and TRBJ2-7; TRBD2 aligns across 7 bases. The CDR3 runs to 14 residues. Unmatched junction bases numbered 16, after V lost 7 bases and J lost 7 bases. CDR1 SQVTM and CDR2 ANQGSEA come from the germline V gene. CDR3 loop: CSATPTRNGGEQYF. CDR3 DNA: TGCAGCGCTACACCAACCAGAAACGGGGGGGAGCAGTACTTC.

V and J are TRBV5-1 and TRBJ2-3, with 10 bases matching TRBD2. V lost 4 bases, J lost 2 bases, and 7 bases stayed unmatched. CDR1 and CDR2 (germline): SGHRS, YFSETQ. The CDR3 extends over 16 amino acids. CDR3 in DNA: TGCGCCAGCAGCCGCCGGACTAGCGGATACACAGATACGCAGTATTTT. This sequence encodes CASSRRTSGYTDTQYF.

This clone was counted a single time. The chain employs TRBV7-6 and TRBJ2-3; tentatively, D is TRBD2 (5 bases). CDR1 and CDR2 (germline): SGHVS, FNYEAQ. The V end was cut by 4 bases, the J end by 4 bases, with 15 bases between. This CDR3 has 15 residues. The CDR3 region has the DNA TGTGCCAGCAGCTCCGACGGGGAACGCGCAGATACGCAGTATTTT. Its translation is CASSSDGERADTQYF.

For this clone: Other nucleotide sequences in the sample specify the same CDR3. The CDR3 DNA follows: TGTGCCAGCAGTGTGGAGGGGATGAACACTGAAGCTTTCTTT. Its translation is CASSVEGMNTEAFF. J is TRBJ1-1 and V is TRBV2, with D possibly being TRBD1 (5 bases). This CDR3 has 14 residues. V gave up 4 bases and J gave up 0 bases, with 9 bases separating them. CDR1 and CDR2 (germline): SNHLY, FYNNEI.

J is TRBJ2-1 and V is TRBV6-4, with 11 bases fitting TRBD2. The V gene's germline CDR1 is MRHNA and CDR2 SNTAGT. Trimming cost V 5 bases and J 5 bases; bases outside gene matches: 8. The CDR3 is 16 residues long. CDR3 DNA sequence: TGTGCCAGCAGTCTCGAACTAGCGGGAGTAGACAATGAGCAGTTCTTC. Amino acids: CASSLELAGVDNEQFF.

As for this clone: The same CDR3 is also encoded by other DNA sequences in this sample. This chain links TRBV6-5 with TRBJ2-7; the D gene is possibly TRBD2 (5 bases). Germline V CDR1 and CDR2: MNHEY, SVGAGI. Trimming left V 0 bases short and J 4 bases short, with 10 bases between. The CDR3 is 14 amino acids. CDR3 sequence (DNA): TGTGCCAGCAGTTACTCAGGGCTAGCTTACGAGCAGTACTTC. Its protein is CASSYSGLAYEQYF.

V and J are TRBV28 and TRBJ2-5; D possibly corresponds to TRBD1 (6 bases). Trimming took 7 bases from V and 1 from J, leaving 16 bases between them. This CDR3 region has 15 residues. Germline V gene data show CDR1 as MDHEN and CDR2 as SYDVKM. The CDR3 region has the DNA TGTGCCAGCAATACCGGGACAAGTACCCAAGAGACCCAGTACTTC. Residues: CASNTGTSTQETQYF.

V is TRBV25-1 and J is TRBJ2-7; D gene unclear. Germline V gene lookup returns CDR1 MGHDK and CDR2 SYGVNS. This CDR3 contains 11 residues. V was shortened by 2 bases and J by 6 bases, with 5 bases between the two germline ends. CDR3 region: CASSEPGEQYF. The CDR3 DNA follows: TGTGCCAGCAGTGAACCAGGCGAGCAGTACTTC.

The V gene is TRBV11-2, the J gene TRBJ2-2, with D possibly being TRBD1 or TRBD2 (5 bases each). Germline CDR1 and CDR2: SGHAT and FQNNGV. This CDR3 has 16 residues. V lost 4 bases, J lost 5 bases, and 17 bases lay in between. This CDR3 is CASSSPGTLVTGELFF. Here the CDR3 DNA reads TGTGCCAGCAGCTCACCGGGGACGTTGGTGACCGGGGAGCTGTTTTTT.

The chain couples TRBV7-6 to TRBJ2-7; D could derive from TRBD1 or TRBD2 (5 bases each). CDR3 length: 12 amino acids. V gave up 1 base and J gave up 6 bases, with 7 bases separating them. CDR1 SGHVS and CDR2 FNYEAQ come from the germline V gene. The CDR3 nucleotides are TGTGCCAGCAGCTTAGGGGGGTCCGAGCAGTACTTC. This translates into CASSLGGSEQYF.

This CDR3 reads CASSLLQSNQPQHF. The CDR3 DNA sequence: TGTGCCAGCAGCTTACTACAGAGCAATCAGCCCCAGCATTTT. The chain recombines TRBV7-2 with TRBJ1-5, with D uncertain. Germline CDR1 reads SGHTA; CDR2 reads FQGNSA. CDR3 size: 14 residues. Trimming took off 2 bases at V and 1 base at J, with 6 bases between the two ends. Combining the CDR3 with reference TRBV7-2 and TRBJ1-5 gives the whole variable domain GAGVSQSPSNKVTEKGKDVELRCDPISGHTALYWYRQSLGQGLEFLIYFQGNSAPDKSGLPSDRFSAERTGGSVSTLTIQRTQQEDSAVYLCASSLLQSNQPQHFGDGTRLSIL.

The rearrangement uses TRBV19 and TRBJ1-2; D remains ambiguous. Germline V lookup: CDR1 LNHDA, CDR2 SQIVND (reference sequence). The CDR3 contains 14 residues. Trimming took 1 base from V and 10 from J, leaving 16 bases between them. The CDR3 loop is CASSIAGSLDNYTF. In DNA form, the CDR3 reads TGTGCCAGTAGTATAGCCGGGTCGCTTGATAACTACACCTTC. Full variable domain (outside the CDR3, taken from reference TRBV19 and TRBJ1-2): DGGITQSPKYLFRKEGQNVTLSCEQNLNHDAMYWYRQDPGQGLRLIYYSQIVNDFQKGDIAEGYSVSREKKESFPLTVTSAQKNPTAFYLCASSIAGSLDNYTFGSGTRLTVV.

The chain carries TRBV28 and TRBJ2-7, with D possibly TRBD1 on 5 matching bases. V was clipped by 2 bases and J by 3 bases, with 14 bases between them. The CDR3 has 15 amino acids. Germline CDR1 and CDR2: MDHEN and SYDVKM. CDR3 sequence reads: CASSLKGQGRYEQYF. CDR3 sequence (DNA): TGTGCCAGCAGTTTAAAGGGGCAGGGTCGCTACGAGCAGTACTTC.

The V and J genes are TRBV5-6 and TRBJ2-3; D unclear. The germline V gene has CDR1 SGHDT and CDR2 YYEEEE. V gave up 1 base and J gave up 6 bases, with 15 bases separating them. The CDR3 extends over 15 amino acids. The CDR3 here is CASSLYAAYTDTQYF. As DNA, the CDR3 is TGTGCCAGCAGCTTGTATGCAGCGTACACTGATACGCAGTATTTT.

The chain employs TRBV6-6 and TRBJ2-7, with D perhaps matching TRBD1 or TRBD2 (5 bases each). Germline V gives CDR1 MNHNY, CDR2 SVGAGI (reference sequence). V shed 5 bases and J shed 2 bases, with 16 bases lying between them. The CDR3 has 15 residues. CDR3 nucleotides: TGTGCCAGCAGTCGCTCACGGGGCGCAACCTACGAGCAGTACTTC. This codes for CASSRSRGATYEQYF.

This chain uses TRBV5-4 with TRBJ2-7, with 9 positions matching TRBD1. V lost 4 bases and J lost 3; bases outside the gene matches: 5. The CDR3 runs 14 residues. Germline CDR1 SGHNT, CDR2 YYREEE (reference sequence). The CDR3 loop reads CASSKGQGHYEQYF. The CDR3 DNA follows: TGTGCCAGCAGCAAGGGACAGGGCCACTACGAGCAGTACTTC. The full variable domain, its missing parts supplied by reference TRBV5-4 and TRBJ2-7, is ETGVTQSPTHLIKTRGQQVTLRCSSQSGHNTVSWYQQALGQGPQFIFQYYREEENGRGNFPPRFSGLQFPNYSSELNVNALELDDSALYLCASSKGQGHYEQYFGPGTRLTVT.

This clone has just one count. The chain combines TRBV28 with TRBJ2-7, with 7 positions matching TRBD1. Germline values: CDR1 MDHEN, CDR2 SYDVKM. The CDR3 is 15 amino acids. Germline trimming cut 6 bases from V and 0 bases from J; bases unmatched to any gene: 8. The CDR3 region has the DNA TGTGCCAGCAGCCCACACAGGGGCGACTCCTACGAGCAGTACTTC. Amino acids: CASSPHRGDSYEQYF.

The CDR3 nucleotides are TGTGCCAGCACCAGGTCTCGCAATCAGCCCCAGCATTTT. This sequence encodes CASTRSRNQPQHF. This sequence joins TRBV2 and TRBJ1-5; D gene uncertain. Trimming shortened V by 7 bases and J by 2 bases, and 9 bases separated the two germline ends. Per the germline V gene, CDR1 is SNHLY and CDR2 is FYNNEI. The CDR3 consists of 13 residues.

The rearrangement links TRBV5-4 to TRBJ2-7, with D possibly TRBD2 on 5 matching bases. Trimming left V 1 base short and J 6 bases short, with 5 bases between. The germline gives CDR1 SGHNT, CDR2 YYREEE (reference sequence). The CDR3 consists of 11 residues. The CDR3 spells CASSLLAEQYF. CDR3 in DNA: TGTGCCAGCAGCTTGCTAGCCGAGCAGTACTTC.

V usage is TRBV30 and J usage is TRBJ2-7, with 13 bases identical to TRBD2. The germline CDR1 and CDR2 sequences are GTSNPN and SVGIG (reference sequence). The junction had 1 base not matched to a gene; V was cut back by 3 bases and J by 2 bases. The CDR3 sequence is 14 residues long. This CDR3 reads CAWRGLAGTYEQYF. The CDR3 DNA reads as TGTGCCTGGAGGGGACTAGCGGGAACCTACGAGCAGTACTTC.

This rearrangement joins TRBV10-2 to TRBJ1-5; 8 bases agree with TRBD1. This CDR3 is 14 amino acids long. CDR1 and CDR2 (germline): WSHSY, SAAADI. V shed 3 bases, J shed 6 bases, and the junction held 4 bases outside the gene matches. In nucleotides, the CDR3 is TGCGCCAGCAGTGAATCAGGGGGCAGTCAGCCCCAGCATTTT. Amino acid sequence: CASSESGGSQPQHF.

CDR3 sequence (DNA): TGCGCCAGCAGCTTGGGTGGGCAGGGACCCCTTGGGACTGAAGCTTTCTTT. It encodes CASSLGGQGPLGTEAFF. This chain joins TRBV5-1 and TRBJ1-1; D possibly corresponds to TRBD1 (5 bases). The CDR3 is 17 amino acids. The V gene lost 0 bases and the J gene lost 5 bases, with 20 bases spanning the gap. The germline gives CDR1 SGHRS, CDR2 YFSETQ.

The chain joins TRBV2 to TRBJ2-5; TRBD1 matches at 9 bases. CDR1 is SNHLY and CDR2 is FYNNEI in the germline V gene. V lost 4 bases and J lost 6; bases outside the gene matches: 6. CDR3 length: 14 residues. The CDR3 DNA is TGTGCCAGCAGTGCTGTGACAGGGGGACAGACCCAGTACTTC. Translation gives CASSAVTGGQTQYF.

The chain has TRBV27 and TRBJ2-7; 8 bases are a match to TRBD1. The germline V gene encodes CDR1 MNHEY and CDR2 SMNVEV (reference sequence). V was clipped by 5 bases and J by 3 bases; unmatched bases: 6. There are 14 residues in the CDR3. CDR3 residues: CASSTRGTGYEQYF. The DNA of the CDR3 is TGTGCCAGCAGTACCCGGGGGACAGGCTACGAGCAGTACTTC.

The V call is TRBV9, the J call TRBJ2-2, with 10 bases lining up with TRBD2. The CDR3 is 16 amino acids. Trimming removed 4 bases from V and 5 bases from J; junction bases left unmatched: 8. Germline CDR1 and CDR2: SGDLS and YYNGEE. CDR3 sequence reads: CASSTRLLAGTGELFF. In DNA, the CDR3 is TGTGCCAGCAGCACAAGGTTACTAGCGGGAACCGGGGAGCTGTTTTTT.

This chain connects TRBV5-5 to TRBJ2-7; a possible D gene is TRBD2 (5 bases). The CDR3 sequence is 14 residues long. Looked up from germline, CDR1 is SGHKS and CDR2 is YYEKEE (reference sequence). Trimming shortened V by 0 bases and J by 2 bases, and 9 bases separated the two germline ends. The CDR3 nucleotides are TGTGCCAGCAGCTTGGGCCTCGGGGCCTACGAGCAGTACTTC. Translation gives CASSLGLGAYEQYF.

This rearrangement joins TRBV18 to TRBJ2-1; D is ambiguous. V lost 3 bases and J lost 5, with 17 bases in between. CDR3 size: 16 residues. Germline values: CDR1 KGHSH, CDR2 LQKENI. CDR3 bases: TGTGCCAGCTCACCCAGGATAATGGGAAATGACAATGAGCAGTTCTTC. The encoded protein is CASSPRIMGNDNEQFF.

V is TRBV29-1 and J is TRBJ1-2; a possible D gene is TRBD1 (5 bases). Germline loops: CDR1 SQVTM, CDR2 ANQGSEA. Trimming pared 2 bases from V and 8 bases from J, leaving 9 bases between. The CDR3 is 11 amino acids. For the CDR3, the DNA is TGCAGCGTTGAACTGGGGGGAGGCTACACCTTC. It encodes CSVELGGGYTF.